This T cell receptor (beta chain) was documented in a study of shared clonotypes between healthy human individuals. The overall study: Plates per donor: three CD4 naive, three CD4 memory, two CD8 naive, one CD8 memory.

CD45RO-negative, CCR7-positively selected cells formed the naive CD8 fraction, excluding terminally differentiated effector memory CD45RA+ cells. Caucasian adults residing in Nashville, Tennessee made up all the donors. Notes on the study in general: Investigators collected only blood, and repertoires in tissues likely differ. Limited genetic and exposure-history diversity came from having few donors.

CDR3 length equals 17 residues. Assay: immunoSEQ multiplex PCR; the TCRdb copy retains only in-frame clones and omits some. The sample yields 1.5 million to 2.5 million clones, about 95% seen once. A remark on this clone: Its target is unknown.

This sequence was found in a young man in good health. V and J are TRBV12-2 and TRBJ2-1. TRBV12-2 constitutes a pseudogene. Material: naive CD8+ T cells sorted from blood. CDR3 loop: CASRLALRSSSYNEQFF. In nucleotides, the CDR3 is TGTGCAAGTCGCTTAGCGCTTAGGTCGAGCTCCTACAATGAGCAGTTCTTC.